The clone carrying this T cell receptor (beta chain) turned up a few times. Clinical histories supplied by participants themselves formed the basis of cohort assignment. The germline CDR1 and CDR2 sequences are LNHDA and SQIVND (reference sequence). V was clipped by 6 bases and J by 6 bases; unmatched bases: 11. The CDR3 sequence is 15 residues long. The data belong to a study of blood T cell repertoires in COVID-19. Measured with immunoSEQ multiplex PCR; TCRdb has only the in-frame clones, and not every one. Of under 200,000 clones in the sample, approximately 79% were seen once. The origin of this receptor is a man aged 50-59 years who had recovered from COVID-19. The V call is TRBV19, the J call TRBJ1-5; 7 bases line up with TRBD1. Sequenced sample: PBMCs or T cells enriched from blood (not recorded which). The CDR3, as DNA: TGTGCCAGTAGAGGGGGTAACAGGGGCACTCAGCCCCAGCATTTT. Translated, it gives CASRGGNRGTQPQHF.